A selection of T cell receptor beta chains follows, all from one sample in a study of shared clonotypes between healthy human individuals. The data were produced by immunoSEQ multiplex PCR, yet TCRdb's version contains in-frame clones alone and is incomplete. The sample contains 330,000 or so clones, roughly 70% of which appear only once. The sequenced material came from memory CD4+ T cells sorted from blood. These receptors all stem from a man under 40 in good health. Each CDR3 is given with its conserved first and last residue.

v_gene | CDR3aa
TRBV7-3 | CASSPDRGGEPQYF
TRBV10-3 | CAISGLNEQFF
TRBV27 | CASSPGPGTQYF
TRBV11-2 | CASSLDRQTNTQYF
TRBV5-1 | CASSLGQGGATEAFF
TRBV4-2 | CASSQDKSSYNEQFF
TRBV14 | CASSRRQFPPEETQYF
TRBV6-6 | CASRDTGLNTEAFF
TRBV18 | CASSPRVGSGTEAFF
TRBV9 | CASSVEITGELFF
TRBV5-6 | CASSSSVGYSYEQYF
TRBV7-6 | CASSLISWGNEQYF
TRBV6-1 | CASGRGAPNQPQHF
TRBV2 | CASRSDRVNTGELFF
TRBV10-3 | CAISDDRISYNEQFF
TRBV5-1 | CASSSRPGGPEAFF